This TCR beta chain was sequenced in a study of shared clonotypes between healthy human individuals. Overall study context: Samples came from a couple of female and three male donors aged 18 to 49.

Using immunoSEQ multiplex PCR, the repertoire was profiled, and TCRdb retains in-frame clones only, with some absent. The sample holds over 300,000 clones, about nine tenths seen once. On this clone itself: Antigen unknown.

Study conclusions and caveats: Only a few donors were included, so the genetic and exposure-history diversity represented was limited. Naive CD4 clonotypes overlapped across a handful of donors at around 5%.

Germline CDR1 and CDR2: SGHTA and FQGTGA. This CDR3 is 16 amino acids long. Trimming removed 5 bases from V and 8 bases from J; junction bases left unmatched: 14. Free of recent acute infections or vaccinations, the donors were healthy HIV-negative adults. This chain joins TRBV7-3 and TRBJ2-1, with 8 positions matching TRBD1. The sequence derives from a man between 18 and 35 years old in good health. The sample was memory CD8+ T cells sorted from blood. The subset was: CD45RO+ cells pooled with CCR7-negative TemRA cells. CDR3 bases: TGTGCCAGCAGCCCCACGACCGGACAGGGAGGCGATGAGCAGTTCTTC. Amino acid sequence: CASSPTTGQGGDEQFF.